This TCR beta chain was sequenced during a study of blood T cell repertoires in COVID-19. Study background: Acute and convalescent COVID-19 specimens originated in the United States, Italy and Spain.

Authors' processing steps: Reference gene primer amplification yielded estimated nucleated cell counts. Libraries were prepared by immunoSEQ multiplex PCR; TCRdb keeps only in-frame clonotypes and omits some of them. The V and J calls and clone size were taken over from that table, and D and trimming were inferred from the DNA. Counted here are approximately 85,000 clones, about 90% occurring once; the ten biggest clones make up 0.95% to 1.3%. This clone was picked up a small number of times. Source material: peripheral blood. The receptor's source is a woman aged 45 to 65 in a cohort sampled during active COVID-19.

This CDR3 is CASSYAGTSGIPYEQYF. The CDR3 DNA sequence: TGTGCCAGCAGTTATGCCGGGACTAGCGGGATCCCCTACGAGCAGTACTTC. The chain is built from TRBV5-5 and TRBJ2-7, with 13 bases matching TRBD2. CDR3 size: 17 residues. CDR1 and CDR2 (germline): SGHKS, YYEKEE (reference sequence). V gave up 5 bases and J gave up 2 bases; unmatched junction bases: 10.